This T cell receptor (beta chain) was documented in a study of chemoradiotherapy in HPV16-positive cancers. On this clone: As yet, its antigen is unknown.

Findings and caveats of the study: Only two HPV16-positive patients supplied the functional HPV-specificity definition. Candidate HPV-specific clones and E7-related TCR motifs grew in tumor during treatment. For HPV16-positive patients, expanding HPV-responsive T cells associated with longer recurrence-free survival.

V was pared by 8 bases and J by 7 bases, with 9 bases between. This CDR3 spans 12 amino acids. Germline V gene sequence: CDR1 ENHRY, CDR2 SYGVKD. The data were produced by immunoSEQ multiplex PCR, yet TCRdb's version contains in-frame clones alone and is incomplete. The repertoire holds around 62,000 clones, with around nine tenths as singletons. This specimen consisted of blood, obtained from a patient who underwent chemoradiotherapy. This receptor was taken from a human donor with HPV-associated anogenital cancer. The gene calls are TRBV10-3 and TRBJ1-6; D unresolved. The CDR3 DNA reads TGTGCCATCTCCAGAATCAATTCACCCCTCCACTTT. It translates to CAISRINSPLHF.